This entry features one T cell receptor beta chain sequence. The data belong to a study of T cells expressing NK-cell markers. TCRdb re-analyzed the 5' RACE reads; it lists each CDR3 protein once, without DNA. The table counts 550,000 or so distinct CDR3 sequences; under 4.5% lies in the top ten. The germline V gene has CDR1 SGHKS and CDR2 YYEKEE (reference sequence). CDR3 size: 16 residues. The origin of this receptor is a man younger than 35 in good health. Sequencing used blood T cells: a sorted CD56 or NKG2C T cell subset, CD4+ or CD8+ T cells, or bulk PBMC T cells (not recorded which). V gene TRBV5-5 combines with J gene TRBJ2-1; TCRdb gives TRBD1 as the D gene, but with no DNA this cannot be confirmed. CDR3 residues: CASIPPISGRASEQFF.